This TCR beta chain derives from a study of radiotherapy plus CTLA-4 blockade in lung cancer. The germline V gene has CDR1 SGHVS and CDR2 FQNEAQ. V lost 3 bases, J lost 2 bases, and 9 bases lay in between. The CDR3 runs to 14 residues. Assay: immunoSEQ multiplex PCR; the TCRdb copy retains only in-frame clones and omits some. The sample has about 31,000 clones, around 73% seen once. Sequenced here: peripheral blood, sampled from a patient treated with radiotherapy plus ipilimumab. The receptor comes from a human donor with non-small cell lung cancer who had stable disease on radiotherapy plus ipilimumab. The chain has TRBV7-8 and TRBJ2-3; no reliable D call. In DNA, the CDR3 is TGTGCCAGCAGCTTTAACTTTGACACAGATACGCAGTATTTT. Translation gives CASSFNFDTDTQYF. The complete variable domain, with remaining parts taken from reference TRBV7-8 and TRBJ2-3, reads GAGVSQSPRYKVAKRGQDVALRCDPISGHVSLFWYQQALGQGPEFLTYFQNEAQLDKSGLPSDRFFAERPEGSVSTLKIQRTQQEDSAVYLCASSFNFDTDTQYFGPGTRLTVL.